A selection of T cell receptor beta chains follows, all from one sample in a study of OX40 agonist ivuxolimab in advanced cancers. Generated by immunoSEQ multiplex PCR, the TCRdb table keeps only in-frame clones and is missing some. The table includes roughly 43,000 clones, 70% to 90% detected once. The sequencing used CD4+ or CD8+ T cells sorted from blood, collected in a trial of the OX40 agonist ivuxolimab. The receptors were sampled from an adult with an advanced solid tumor such as melanoma, head and neck, liver or kidney cancer. CDR3s include the opening cysteine and the closing phenylalanine or tryptophan. Fields, in order: V gene, clone size, J gene, D gene, CDR3 DNA, CDR3 protein. The D gene is left open where the match is weak. Clone size, where shown, is once, few, many, or a class for clones that have expanded.

v_call: TRBV28; clone_size: -; j_call: TRBJ1-6; d_call: -; cdr3_nt: TGTGCCAGCAGTTCCCCCTTTGGGGCGGCTTTTTGGAATTCACCCCTCCACTTT; cdr3_aa: CASSSPFGAAFWNSPLHF
v_call: TRBV27; clone_size: -; j_call: TRBJ1-2; d_call: TRBD1; cdr3_nt: TGTGCCAGCAGTCCGGGACAGAGCCTCTATGGCTACACCTTC; cdr3_aa: CASSPGQSLYGYTF
v_call: TRBV2; clone_size: -; j_call: TRBJ2-3; d_call: -; cdr3_nt: TGTGCCAGCAGTCAGGGGGAGGCAGATACGCAGTATTTT; cdr3_aa: CASSQGEADTQYF
v_call: TRBV30; clone_size: -; j_call: TRBJ2-2; d_call: -; cdr3_nt: TGTGCCACGACGGGGGGCGGAATAAACACCGGGGAGCTGTTTTTT; cdr3_aa: CATTGGGINTGELFF
v_call: TRBV5-1; clone_size: -; j_call: TRBJ2-7; d_call: TRBD1; cdr3_nt: TGCGCCAGCAGCTTGGCCCCTGACAGGGTATACGAGCAGTACTTC; cdr3_aa: CASSLAPDRVYEQYF
v_call: TRBV6-6; clone_size: -; j_call: TRBJ1-1; d_call: -; cdr3_nt: TGTGCCAGCAAGGGTAGTGTCACTGAAGCTTTCTTT; cdr3_aa: CASKGSVTEAFF
v_call: TRBV6-6; clone_size: -; j_call: TRBJ2-7; d_call: TRBD2; cdr3_nt: TGTGCCAGCAGTTTAGCGGGGGGGCACCACGAGCAGTACTTC; cdr3_aa: CASSLAGGHHEQYF
v_call: TRBV7-9; clone_size: -; j_call: TRBJ2-7; d_call: -; cdr3_nt: TGTGCCAGCAGCTTATTTACAGAGAGCTACGAGCAGTACTTC; cdr3_aa: CASSLFTESYEQYF
v_call: TRBV14; clone_size: -; j_call: TRBJ2-1; d_call: TRBD2; cdr3_nt: TGTGCCAGCAGCCACCGTGAGCGGGGGCACTACAATGAGCAGTTCTTC; cdr3_aa: CASSHRERGHYNEQFF
v_call: TRBV6-5; clone_size: -; j_call: TRBJ2-3; d_call: TRBD2; cdr3_nt: TGTGCCAGCAGTATGGGACTAGCGGTAGGGGATACGCAGTATTTT; cdr3_aa: CASSMGLAVGDTQYF
v_call: TRBV27; clone_size: -; j_call: TRBJ2-1; d_call: TRBD2; cdr3_nt: TGTGCCAGCAGTCCGGACTGGCGTAGCGGGGAAAGGAATGAGCAGTTCTTC; cdr3_aa: CASSPDWRSGERNEQFF
v_call: TRBV4-1; clone_size: -; j_call: TRBJ2-7; d_call: TRBD1; cdr3_nt: TGCGCCAGCAGTAGAGGCGGGGGACAGGGGATGCAGTACTTC; cdr3_aa: CASSRGGGQGMQYF
v_call: TRBV13; clone_size: -; j_call: TRBJ2-7; d_call: TRBD2; cdr3_nt: TGTGCCAGCAGCCGGGGGGAGTTTCGCGAGCAGTACTTC; cdr3_aa: CASSRGEFREQYF
v_call: TRBV6-5; clone_size: -; j_call: TRBJ2-7; d_call: TRBD2; cdr3_nt: TGTGCCAGATTAGCGGGGGGGAGAACCTCCTACGAGCAGTACTTC; cdr3_aa: CARLAGGRTSYEQYF
v_call: TRBV6-1; clone_size: -; j_call: TRBJ1-2; d_call: -; cdr3_nt: TGTGCCATCAGTGACCGAACCTCAGGGGCGGGCTATGGCTACACCTTC; cdr3_aa: CAISDRTSGAGYGYTF
v_call: TRBV6-5; clone_size: -; j_call: TRBJ2-2; d_call: -; cdr3_nt: TGTGCCAGCAGCGAGGCCGGTACCGGGGAGCTGTTTTTT; cdr3_aa: CASSEAGTGELFF
v_call: TRBV19; clone_size: -; j_call: TRBJ2-7; d_call: TRBD1; cdr3_nt: TGTGCCAGTAGCGCCGGGACAGGATACTACGAGCAGTACTTC; cdr3_aa: CASSAGTGYYEQYF
v_call: TRBV7-3; clone_size: -; j_call: TRBJ2-1; d_call: -; cdr3_nt: TGTGCCAGCAGCTTTGGCGGGTTGGGCAATGAGCAGTTCTTC; cdr3_aa: CASSFGGLGNEQFF
v_call: TRBV12-2; clone_size: -; j_call: TRBJ1-1; d_call: -; cdr3_nt: TGTGCAAGTCGCTCCCCCGTGACGGACGGAAACACTGAAGCTTTCTTT; cdr3_aa: CASRSPVTDGNTEAFF
v_call: TRBV18; clone_size: once; j_call: TRBJ2-5; d_call: -; cdr3_nt: TGTGCCAGCTCACCATCCGTAGCTGGCCAAGAGACCCAGTACTTC; cdr3_aa: CASSPSVAGQETQYF
v_call: TRBV4-2; clone_size: -; j_call: TRBJ2-1; d_call: TRBD2; cdr3_nt: TGTGCCAGCAGCCAAGTACTAGCGGTATACAATGAGCAGTTCTTC; cdr3_aa: CASSQVLAVYNEQFF